Below, 23 T cell receptor beta chains from the same sample are listed, as sequenced in a study of shared clonotypes between healthy human individuals. Libraries were prepared by immunoSEQ multiplex PCR; TCRdb keeps only in-frame clonotypes and omits some of them. This sample has about 2 million clones; roughly 95% occur once, and the top ten carry roughly 1.1%. CD45RO negativity and positive selection for CCR7 defined naive CD8 cells, a population that excluded terminally differentiated effector memory CD45RA+ cells. The source material was naive CD8+ T cells sorted from blood. Receptors were obtained from a young man in good health.

This clone was picked up one time. The rearrangement links TRBV5-1 to TRBJ2-5; D is possibly TRBD1 or TRBD2 (6 bases each). This CDR3 is built from 16 residues. In germline, CDR1 is SGHRS, CDR2 YFSETQ. V dropped 0 bases and J dropped 5 bases, with 17 bases sitting between them. The CDR3, as DNA: TGCGCCAGCAGCTTGGCGTCAGGGGAGGCCAGGGAGACCCAGTACTTC. It encodes CASSLASGEARETQYF.

The V and J genes are TRBV27 and TRBJ2-7; 9 bases align to TRBD2. Germline V gene sequence: CDR1 MNHEY, CDR2 SMNVEV (reference sequence). The CDR3 extends over 14 amino acids. V gave up 6 bases and J gave up 6 bases; unmatched junction bases: 9. The DNA for the CDR3 is TGTGCCAGCAGCCTGGTAGCGGGGGTCATCGAGCAGTACTTC. Its protein is CASSLVAGVIEQYF.

To note about this clone: This CDR3 is also generated by other DNA sequences in the sample. The chain has TRBV29-1 and TRBJ2-3; D uncertain. The germline V and J ends were trimmed by 1 base and 0 bases, with 5 bases remaining between them. The germline V gene encodes CDR1 SQVTM and CDR2 ANQGSEA. This CDR3 has 13 residues. Here the CDR3 reads CSVEGTSTDTQYF. In nucleotides, the CDR3 is TGCAGCGTTGAAGGCACCAGCACAGATACGCAGTATTTT.

The V call is TRBV5-1, the J call TRBJ2-5, with 9 bases matching TRBD2. The germline gives CDR1 SGHRS, CDR2 YFSETQ. The CDR3 has 15 residues. Trimming took 5 bases from V and 1 from J; bases not matched to a gene: 6. CDR3 DNA sequence: TGCGCCAGCAGTTCCGGGACTAGCAGCCAAGAGACCCAGTACTTC. It translates to CASSSGTSSQETQYF.

Details on this clone: Other DNA variants within this sample encode the same CDR3. The rearrangement joins TRBV5-1 to TRBJ2-7; D is perhaps TRBD1 (5 bases). V gave up 2 bases and J gave up 3 bases, with 9 bases separating them. The CDR3 length is 13 residues. Germline CDR1 and CDR2: SGHRS and YFSETQ. DNA of the CDR3: TGCGCCAGCAGCTTCGGACAAGACTACGAGCAGTACTTC. Translation: CASSFGQDYEQYF.

This chain connects TRBV4-3 to TRBJ2-3, with unresolved D. The CDR3 totals 17 residues. CDR1 and CDR2 from the germline V gene are LGHNA and YSLEER. Trimming removed 1 base from V and 2 bases from J, with 16 bases in between. This CDR3 is CASSQGPDPINTDTQYF. The CDR3 bases are TGCGCCAGCAGCCAAGGTCCGGATCCTATTAACACAGATACGCAGTATTTT.

This sequence joins TRBV13 and TRBJ2-7; TRBD2 aligns across 13 bases. Germline trimming cut 5 bases from V and 5 bases from J; bases unmatched to any gene: 6. The CDR3 runs 15 residues. Germline lookup yields CDR1 PRHDT and CDR2 FYEKMQ (reference sequence). The CDR3 coding sequence is TGTGCCAGCAGCCAACGGACTAGCGGGAGTCACGAGCAGTACTTC. It is translated as CASSQRTSGSHEQYF.

This rearrangement joins TRBV11-2 to TRBJ2-1; D gene ambiguous. The CDR3 length is 16 residues. Germline CDR1 reads SGHAT; CDR2 reads FQNNGV. V shed 7 bases and J shed 2 bases, with 18 bases lying between them. This chain's CDR3 is CASNRREITPYNEQFF. The DNA for the CDR3 is TGTGCCAGCAACCGGAGAGAAATTACCCCCTACAATGAGCAGTTCTTC.

The V and J genes are TRBV7-8 and TRBJ2-7, with 7 bases matching TRBD1. J lost 7 bases, V lost 1 base, and 10 bases had no gene match. Germline CDR1 SGHVS, CDR2 FQNEAQ. The CDR3 spans 15 residues. This chain's CDR3 is CASSLGRDSMGEQYF. Written as DNA, the CDR3 is TGTGCCAGCAGCTTAGGCCGGGACAGTATGGGGGAGCAGTACTTC. Looking up the rest from reference TRBV7-8 and TRBJ2-7 gives the full variable domain: GAGVSQSPRYKVAKRGQDVALRCDPISGHVSLFWYQQALGQGPEFLTYFQNEAQLDKSGLPSDRFFAERPEGSVSTLKIQRTQQEDSAVYLCASSLGRDSMGEQYFGPGTRLTVT.

Concerning this clone: One end of the junction does not line up with germline, which may come from a read error. The chain has TRBV7-7 and TRBJ2-2; D call uncertain. The CDR3 sequence is 16 residues long. The germline V gene encodes CDR1 SSHAT and CDR2 FNYEAQ (reference sequence). The CDR3, as DNA: TGTGCTAGCAGCTTTGATCGCGAGCGCGGCACCGGGGAGCTGTTTTTT. This translates into CASSFDRERGTGELFF.

The chain combines TRBV4-3 with TRBJ2-1; D tentatively fits TRBD1 or TRBD2 (6 bases each). This CDR3 has 16 amino acids. The V gene lost 0 bases and the J gene lost 6 bases, with 15 bases spanning the gap. Germline V lookup: CDR1 LGHNA, CDR2 YSLEER. The CDR3 DNA follows: TGCGCCAGCAGCCAAGATTCAGGCGGAGGGGGCAATGAGCAGTTCTTC. Its translation is CASSQDSGGGGNEQFF.

The rearrangement uses TRBV7-9 and TRBJ2-7; 10 bases map to TRBD2. The germline V gene has CDR1 SEHNR and CDR2 FQNEAQ (reference sequence). V gave up 1 base and J gave up 2 bases; unmatched junction bases: 5. The length of the CDR3 is 16 residues. The CDR3 region has the DNA TGTGCCAGCAGCTTAGTCATAGCGGGAGGCGCCTACGAGCAGTACTTC. It yields the protein CASSLVIAGGAYEQYF. Full variable domain (missing parts from reference TRBV7-9 and TRBJ2-7): DTGVSQNPRHKITKRGQNVTFRCDPISEHNRLYWYRQTLGQGPEFLTYFQNEAQLEKSRLLSDRFSAERPKGSFSTLEIQRTEQGDSAMYLCASSLVIAGGAYEQYFGPGTRLTVT.

V usage is TRBV5-5 and J usage is TRBJ2-1; 7 nucleotides align to TRBD2. CDR1 SGHKS and CDR2 YYEKEE come from the germline V gene (reference sequence). The CDR3 length is 16 residues. Trimming removed 1 base from V and 4 bases from J; junction bases left unmatched: 8. The CDR3 DNA is TGTGCCAGCAGCTTGTCGGGGAGGGCCCCTTACAATGAGCAGTTCTTC. This translates into CASSLSGRAPYNEQFF.

V usage is TRBV6-5 and J usage is TRBJ2-3; D gene ambiguous. The CDR3 covers 14 residues. V was clipped by 4 bases and J by 3 bases, with 11 bases between them. Looked up from germline, CDR1 is MNHEY and CDR2 is SVGAGI. The CDR3 region is CASSLLNPTDTQYF. CDR3 nucleotide sequence: TGTGCCAGCAGTTTGCTCAACCCTACAGATACGCAGTATTTT.

The chain has TRBV2 and TRBJ1-2; 12 bases map to TRBD1. The CDR3 runs to 14 residues. Germline loops: CDR1 SNHLY, CDR2 FYNNEI. The J segment lost 6 bases and the V segment lost 6 bases, leaving 5 bases of the junction unmatched. In nucleotides, the CDR3 is TGTGCCAGCAGGGAGGGACAGGGGGCCGATGGCTACACCTTC. It is translated as CASREGQGADGYTF.

This chain links TRBV6-5 with TRBJ1-6, with 7 bases that match TRBD1. Per germline, CDR1 MNHEY and CDR2 SVGAGI. Trimming at V came to 2 bases and at J to 9 bases, leaving 4 bases not matched to a gene. This CDR3 is 14 amino acids long. CDR3 DNA sequence: TGTGCCAGCAGTTACGGTGGACAGGCTTCACCCCTCCACTTT. This translates into CASSYGGQASPLHF.

The chain couples TRBV4-1 to TRBJ2-2; possible D gene TRBD1, 5 bases. Germline lookup yields CDR1 MGHRA and CDR2 YSYEKL. The CDR3 runs 14 residues. Trimming took 4 bases from V and 1 from J, leaving 7 bases between them. The CDR3 nucleotides are TGCGCCAGCAGCCCTGGACAGAACACCGGGGAGCTGTTTTTT. The encoded protein is CASSPGQNTGELFF.

The J gene is TRBJ2-7, the V gene TRBV5-5; D call uncertain. V was cut by 1 base and J by 7 bases, with 6 bases left in between. The CDR3 totals 11 residues. CDR1 and CDR2 (germline): SGHKS, YYEKEE (reference sequence). The CDR3 loop reads CASSLLSEQYF. CDR3 sequence (DNA): TGTGCCAGCAGCTTGTTGTCTGAGCAGTACTTC.

The CDR3 loop is CASSPLAGGPGEQFF. The CDR3 region has the DNA TGCGCCAGCAGCCCACTAGCGGGAGGGCCGGGTGAGCAGTTCTTC. The chain uses TRBV4-3 and TRBJ2-1; the match to TRBD2 covers 13 bases. Germline assignment: CDR1 LGHNA and CDR2 YSLEER. The CDR3 covers 15 residues. Germline trimming cut 4 bases from V and 9 bases from J; bases unmatched to any gene: 6.

The rearrangement joins TRBV25-1 to TRBJ1-4; TRBD1 aligns across 7 bases. The germline gives CDR1 MGHDK, CDR2 SYGVNS. The junction had 2 bases not matched to a gene; V was cut back by 1 base and J by 0 bases. CDR3 size: 16 residues. The CDR3 reads CASSEWGTATNEKLFF. In DNA form, the CDR3 reads TGTGCCAGCAGTGAATGGGGGACAGCAACTAATGAAAAACTGTTTTTT.

The rearrangement joins TRBV9 to TRBJ1-1; D not resolved. The ends were cut back, 0 bases at V and 4 bases at J, with 13 bases in the middle. Germline V gene data show CDR1 as SGDLS and CDR2 as YYNGEE. CDR3 length equals 15 residues. This CDR3 is CASSVGAGFGTEAFF. CDR3 sequence (DNA): TGTGCCAGCAGCGTAGGTGCGGGGTTTGGCACTGAAGCTTTCTTT.

The V call is TRBV5-4, the J call TRBJ1-2; 7 bases align to TRBD1. Germline V gene data show CDR1 as SGHNT and CDR2 as YYREEE (reference sequence). Unmatched junction bases numbered 11, after V lost 0 bases and J lost 6 bases. This CDR3 has 16 amino acids. As DNA, the CDR3 is TGTGCCAGCAGCTTGGGGGGAACGACAGGGCCCGATGGCTACACCTTC. This translates into CASSLGGTTGPDGYTF.

Here the CDR3 DNA reads TGTGCCAGCAGTGACCCGGACAGGGATAGCACAGATACGCAGTATTTT. Translated, it gives CASSDPDRDSTDTQYF. This sequence joins TRBV6-1 and TRBJ2-3, with 8 bases matching TRBD1. CDR3 length: 16 amino acids. In germline, CDR1 is MNHNS, CDR2 SASEGT. V shed 3 bases, J shed 0 bases, and the junction held 5 bases outside the gene matches.